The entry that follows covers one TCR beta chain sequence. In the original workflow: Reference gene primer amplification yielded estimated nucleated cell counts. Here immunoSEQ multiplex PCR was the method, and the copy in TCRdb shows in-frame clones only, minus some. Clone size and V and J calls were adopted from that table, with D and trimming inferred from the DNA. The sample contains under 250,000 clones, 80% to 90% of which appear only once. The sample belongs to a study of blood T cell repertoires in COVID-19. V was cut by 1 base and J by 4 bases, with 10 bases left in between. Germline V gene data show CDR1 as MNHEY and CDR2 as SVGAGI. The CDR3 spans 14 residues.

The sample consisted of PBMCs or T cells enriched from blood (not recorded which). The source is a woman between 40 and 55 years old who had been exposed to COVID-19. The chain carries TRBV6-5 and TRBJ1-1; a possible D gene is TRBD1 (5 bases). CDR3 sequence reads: CASSYFSGGTEAFF. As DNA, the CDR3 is TGTGCCAGCAGTTACTTTTCGGGGGGCACTGAAGCTTTCTTT.